Given below is one T cell receptor beta chain in context. No antigen is known for it. Base quality data are lacking; no much larger clone is found one base away. The data originate from a study of blood T cell repertoires in COVID-19 (dated by TCRdb to 2018 to 2020). For context, the study as a whole: Collaborator samples came from the United States, Italy and Spain and covered acute and convalescent phases of COVID-19. Subjects who had been exposed to COVID-19, were actively infected with it, or had recovered from it provided the deeply sampled blood TCRbeta repertoires that made up the dataset. A freely available public database, intended as a resource for researchers studying the immune response to SARS-CoV-2, is where the repertoires were released. The samples were drawn from two sources: the first 160 participants of the ongoing ImmuneRACE study, and 1,000 to 1,500 subjects contributed by 6 global collaborators. The prospective study material was composed of cDNA or gDNA derived from T cells, B-cell-depleted T cells, or PBMCs. Where available, HLA class I and class II types were taken from metadata supplied by the sample provider and were not determined by assay-based typing. Sample metadata almost always included a de-identified subject ID, COVID-19 status, age in years and sex. What the authors observed across the whole study: How much clinical and demographic metadata was included differed by source and by participant, and the metadata was provided uncurated.

V is cut by 0 bases and J by 10 bases, and the space between the germline ends is 13 bases. The CDR3 runs 15 residues from the cysteine to the phenylalanine. The entry retains the CDR3 DNA only, 45 bases that are in frame from base 1. From the germline V gene, CDR1 is MGHRA and CDR2 is YSYEKL. TCRbeta CDR3 regions were amplified from genomic DNA using the immunoSEQ Assay, a bias-controlled multiplex PCR. In the original analysis: The number of nucleated cells in each sample was estimated by amplification of reference gene primers within the assay. To quantify the absolute abundance of each unique TCRbeta CDR3 rearrangement, sequence reads were collapsed and filtered. Productive Simpson clonality was computed per sample as the square root of Simpson's diversity index over productive rearrangements. Drawn from immuneACCESS, this table holds only the in-frame rearrangements with V and J called that TCRdb kept. Clones are partly lost; checked studies trace under half to an unresolved V gene and leave the rest unexplained. That table supplies the V and J calls and clone size; D and trimming were determined from the DNA. This sample lists about 110,000 clones; 71% were detected once. In total, the top ten clones hold less than 1% of the sample.

Each collaborating institution followed its own protocols to collect whole blood in K2EDTA tubes. For TCRbeta analysis, collaborators shipped samples in one of three forms: frozen whole blood, isolated PBMCs, or DNA extracted from either of those sample types. The TCR comes from a human donor with acute or convalescent COVID-19. The donor label of this sample is uncertain. The sequencing sample was made of peripheral blood. The rearranged chain carries TRBV4-1 and TRBJ1-6, with a tentative D gene TRBD1 over 5 matching bases. The CDR3 loop reads CASSQDARVASPLHF. The DNA sequence follows: TGCGCCAGCAGCCAAGATGCCAGGGTTGCATCACCCCTCCACTTT.